What follows is one T cell receptor beta chain and its context. Its antigen is currently unknown. This sample stems from a study of OX40 agonist ivuxolimab in advanced cancers. Study-level information: Three partial responders included one hepatocellular carcinoma patient and two cutaneous melanoma patients.

Overall study results and limits: Normalized expansion of T-cell clones was also low for some nonresponders. CD4+ T cells averaged fewer expanded clones than CD8+ T cells. Clonal expansion among partial responders at 0.1-3.0 mg/kg ranked near the lowest.

The V gene lost 5 bases and the J gene lost 0 bases, with 14 bases spanning the gap. CDR1 is SGHTA, CDR2 FQGNSA, per germline. This CDR3 comprises 15 residues. Using immunoSEQ multiplex PCR, the repertoire was profiled, and TCRdb retains in-frame clones only, with some absent. The data show 95,000 to 100,000 clones, around 85% seen once. The TCR was taken from an adult with an advanced solid tumor such as melanoma, head and neck, liver or kidney cancer. This specimen was CD4+ or CD8+ T cells sorted from blood, taken in a trial of the OX40 agonist ivuxolimab. The chain employs TRBV7-2 and TRBJ2-7; TRBD1 or TRBD2 may be the D gene (5 bases each). In DNA, the CDR3 is TGTGCCAGCAGCCCCCCTTGGGGGAGCTCCTACGAGCAGTACTTC. Protein sequence: CASSPPWGSSYEQYF.